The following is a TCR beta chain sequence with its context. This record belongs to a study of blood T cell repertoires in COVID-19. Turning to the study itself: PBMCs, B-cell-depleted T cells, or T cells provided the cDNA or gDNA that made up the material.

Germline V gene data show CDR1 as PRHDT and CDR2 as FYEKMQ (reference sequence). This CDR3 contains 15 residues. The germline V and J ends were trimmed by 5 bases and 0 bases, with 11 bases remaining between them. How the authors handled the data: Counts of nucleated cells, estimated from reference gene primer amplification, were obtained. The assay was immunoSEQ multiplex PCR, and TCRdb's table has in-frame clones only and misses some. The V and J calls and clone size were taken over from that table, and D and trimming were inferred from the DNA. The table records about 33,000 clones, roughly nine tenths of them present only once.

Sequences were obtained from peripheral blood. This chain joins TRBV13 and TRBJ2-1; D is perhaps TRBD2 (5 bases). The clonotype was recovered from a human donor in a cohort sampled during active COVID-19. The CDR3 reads CASSPGLNSYNEQFF. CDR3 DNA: TGTGCCAGCAGCCCCGGACTCAACTCCTACAATGAGCAGTTCTTC.